The present T cell receptor (beta chain) was sequenced within a study of shared clonotypes between healthy human individuals. The V gene's germline CDR1 is MNHEY and CDR2 SVGAGI. Trimming took 5 bases from V and 5 from J, leaving 15 bases between them. The length of the CDR3 is 14 residues. Regarding the study as a whole: Several donors held 5% to 5.5% of naive CD4 clonotypes in common.

A deep-level run was used for the assay. This table comes from immunoSEQ multiplex PCR, and its TCRdb copy is limited to in-frame clones, with some not included. The sample includes more than 2,000,000 clones, more than 80% of them seen just once. This clone was observed a handful of times. Its antigen is unidentified. The V gene is TRBV6-5, the J gene TRBJ1-1, with no clear D. The sequencing input was naive CD4+ T cells from PBMCs. The subset here: CD45RA+ positively selected. This receptor was taken from a man aged 18 to 35 in good health. Some clones in this sample may be carry-over from other donors' samples. The CDR3 region has the DNA TGTGCCAGCAGTCCCAATACGGGGAAGACTGAAGCTTTCTTT. This gives the protein CASSPNTGKTEAFF.